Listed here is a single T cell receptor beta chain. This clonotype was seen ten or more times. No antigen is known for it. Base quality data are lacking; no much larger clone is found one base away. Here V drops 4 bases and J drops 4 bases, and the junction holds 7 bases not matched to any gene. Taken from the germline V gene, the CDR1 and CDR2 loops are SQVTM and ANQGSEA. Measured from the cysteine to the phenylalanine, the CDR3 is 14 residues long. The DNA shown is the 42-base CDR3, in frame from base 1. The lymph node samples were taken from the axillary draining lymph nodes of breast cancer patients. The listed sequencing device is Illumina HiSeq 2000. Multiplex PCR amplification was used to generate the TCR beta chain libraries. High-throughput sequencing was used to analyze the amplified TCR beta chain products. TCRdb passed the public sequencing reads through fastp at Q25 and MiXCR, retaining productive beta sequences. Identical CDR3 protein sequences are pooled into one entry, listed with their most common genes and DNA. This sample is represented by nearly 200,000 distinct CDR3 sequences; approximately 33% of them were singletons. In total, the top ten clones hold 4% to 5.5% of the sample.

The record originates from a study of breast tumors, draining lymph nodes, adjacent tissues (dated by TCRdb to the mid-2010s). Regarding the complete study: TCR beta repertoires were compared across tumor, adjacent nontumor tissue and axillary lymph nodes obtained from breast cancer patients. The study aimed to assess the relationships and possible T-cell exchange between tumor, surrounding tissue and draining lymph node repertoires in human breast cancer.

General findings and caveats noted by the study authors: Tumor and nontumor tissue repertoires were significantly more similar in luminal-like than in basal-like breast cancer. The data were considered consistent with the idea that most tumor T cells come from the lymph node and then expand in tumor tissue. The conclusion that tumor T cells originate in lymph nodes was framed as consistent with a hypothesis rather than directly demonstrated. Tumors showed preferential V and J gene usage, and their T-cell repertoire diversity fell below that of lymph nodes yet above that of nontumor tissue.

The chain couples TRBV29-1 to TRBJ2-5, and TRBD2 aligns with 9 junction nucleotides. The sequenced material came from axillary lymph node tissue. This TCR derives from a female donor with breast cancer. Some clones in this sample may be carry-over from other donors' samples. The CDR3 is CSVVSGGSRETQYF. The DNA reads TGCAGCGTTGTTAGCGGGGGATCGCGAGAGACCCAGTACTTC.